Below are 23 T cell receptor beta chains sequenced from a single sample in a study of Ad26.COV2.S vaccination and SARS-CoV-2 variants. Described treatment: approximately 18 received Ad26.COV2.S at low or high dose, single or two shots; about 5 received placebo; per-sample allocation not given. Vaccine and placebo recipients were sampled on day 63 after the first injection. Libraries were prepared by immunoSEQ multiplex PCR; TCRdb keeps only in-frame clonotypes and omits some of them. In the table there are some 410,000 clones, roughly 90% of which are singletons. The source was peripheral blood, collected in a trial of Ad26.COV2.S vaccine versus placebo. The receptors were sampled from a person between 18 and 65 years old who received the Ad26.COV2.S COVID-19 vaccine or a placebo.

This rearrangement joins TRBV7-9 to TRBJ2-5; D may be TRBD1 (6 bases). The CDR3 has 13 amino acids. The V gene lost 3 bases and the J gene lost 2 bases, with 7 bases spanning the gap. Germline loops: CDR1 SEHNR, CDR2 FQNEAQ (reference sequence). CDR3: CASSFRGQETQYF. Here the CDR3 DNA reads TGTGCCAGCAGCTTCAGGGGACAAGAGACCCAGTACTTC.

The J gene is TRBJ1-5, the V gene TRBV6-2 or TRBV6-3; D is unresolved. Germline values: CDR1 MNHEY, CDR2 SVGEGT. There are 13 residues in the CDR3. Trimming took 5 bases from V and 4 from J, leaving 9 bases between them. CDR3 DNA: TGTGCCAGCAGTAATGGGTGGAATCAGCCCCAGCATTTT. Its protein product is CASSNGWNQPQHF.

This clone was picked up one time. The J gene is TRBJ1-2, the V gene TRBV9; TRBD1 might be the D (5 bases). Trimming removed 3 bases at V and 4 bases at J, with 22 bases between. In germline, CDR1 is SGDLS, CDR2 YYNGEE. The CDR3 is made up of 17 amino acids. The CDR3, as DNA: TGTGCCAGCAGCGGATTCCCGGGAAGGGACCGGTTCTATGGCTACACCTTC. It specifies CASSGFPGRDRFYGYTF.

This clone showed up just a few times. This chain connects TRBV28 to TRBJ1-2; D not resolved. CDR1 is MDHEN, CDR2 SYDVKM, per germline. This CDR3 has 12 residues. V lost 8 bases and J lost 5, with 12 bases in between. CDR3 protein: CASGLYGYGYTF. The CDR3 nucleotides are TGTGCCAGCGGGCTCTATGGTTATGGCTACACCTTC.

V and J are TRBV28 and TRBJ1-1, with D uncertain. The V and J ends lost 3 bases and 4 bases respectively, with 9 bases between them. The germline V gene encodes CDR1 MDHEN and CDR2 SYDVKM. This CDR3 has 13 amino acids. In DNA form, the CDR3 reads TGTGCCAGCAGTTTTCCCAGGACCACTGAAGCTTTCTTT. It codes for CASSFPRTTEAFF.

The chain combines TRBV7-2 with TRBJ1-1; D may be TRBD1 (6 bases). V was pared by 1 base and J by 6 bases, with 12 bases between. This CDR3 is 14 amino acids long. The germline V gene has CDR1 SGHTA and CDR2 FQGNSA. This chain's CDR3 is CASSLDRDRAEAFF. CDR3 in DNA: TGTGCCAGCAGCTTAGACAGGGATAGGGCTGAAGCTTTCTTT. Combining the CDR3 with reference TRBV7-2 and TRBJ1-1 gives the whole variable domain GAGVSQSPSNKVTEKGKDVELRCDPISGHTALYWYRQSLGQGLEFLIYFQGNSAPDKSGLPSDRFSAERTGGSVSTLTIQRTQQEDSAVYLCASSLDRDRAEAFFGQGTRLTVV.

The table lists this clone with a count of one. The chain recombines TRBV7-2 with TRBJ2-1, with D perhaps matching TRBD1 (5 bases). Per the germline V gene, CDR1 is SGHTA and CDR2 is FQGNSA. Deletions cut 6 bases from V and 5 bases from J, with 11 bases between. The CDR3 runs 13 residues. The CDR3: CASRTGWDNEQFF. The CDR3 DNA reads TGTGCCAGCAGAACAGGATGGGACAATGAGCAGTTCTTC.

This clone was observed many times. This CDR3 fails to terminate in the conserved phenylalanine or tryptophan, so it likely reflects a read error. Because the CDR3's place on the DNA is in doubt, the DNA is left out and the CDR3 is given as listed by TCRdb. The CDR3 protein is CASSQRTGPLYI. The genes are TRBV27 and TRBJ2-7; TRBD1 reflects the table's D call only, with no check against the DNA. With termini counted, the CDR3 has 12 amino acids. Germline V lookup: CDR1 MNHEY, CDR2 SMNVEV (reference sequence).

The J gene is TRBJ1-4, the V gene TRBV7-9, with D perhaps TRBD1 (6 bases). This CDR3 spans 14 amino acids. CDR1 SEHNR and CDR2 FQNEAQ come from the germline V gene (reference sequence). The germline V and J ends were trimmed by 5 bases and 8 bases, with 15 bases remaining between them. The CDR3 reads CASSPDRFGEKLFF. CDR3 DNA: TGTGCCAGCAGCCCAGACAGGTTCGGAGAAAAACTGTTTTTT.

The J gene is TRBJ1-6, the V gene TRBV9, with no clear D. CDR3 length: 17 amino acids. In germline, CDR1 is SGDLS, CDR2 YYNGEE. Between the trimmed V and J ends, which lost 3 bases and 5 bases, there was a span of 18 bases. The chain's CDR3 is CASSATGPIGDNSPLHF. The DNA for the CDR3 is TGTGCCAGCAGCGCAACCGGGCCCATCGGGGATAATTCACCCCTCCACTTT.

CDR3 loop: CASSLRSGPDTGELFF. CDR3 DNA sequence: TGTGCCAGCAGCTTAAGGTCAGGGCCGGACACCGGGGAGCTGTTTTTT. The genes are TRBV7-8 and TRBJ2-2; D is perhaps TRBD1 (5 bases). The V gene lost 2 bases and the J gene lost 3 bases, with 13 bases spanning the gap. Germline-derived CDR1 and CDR2 are SGHVS and FQNEAQ. The CDR3 consists of 16 residues. Drawing the rest from reference TRBV7-8 and TRBJ2-2, the complete variable domain is GAGVSQSPRYKVAKRGQDVALRCDPISGHVSLFWYQQALGQGPEFLTYFQNEAQLDKSGLPSDRFFAERPEGSVSTLKIQRTQQEDSAVYLCASSLRSGPDTGELFFGEGSRLTVL.

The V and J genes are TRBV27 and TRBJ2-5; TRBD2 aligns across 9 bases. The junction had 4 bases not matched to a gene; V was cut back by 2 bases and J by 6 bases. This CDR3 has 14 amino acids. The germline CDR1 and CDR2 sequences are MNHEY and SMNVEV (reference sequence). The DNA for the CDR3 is TGTGCCAGCAGTTTAGCGGGGGGGCCCAAGACCCAGTACTTC. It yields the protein CASSLAGGPKTQYF.

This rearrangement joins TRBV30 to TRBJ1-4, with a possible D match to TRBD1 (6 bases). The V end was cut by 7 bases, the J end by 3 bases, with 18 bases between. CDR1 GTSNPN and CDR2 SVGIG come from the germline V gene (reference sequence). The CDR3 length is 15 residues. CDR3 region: CAFSKGGSSNEKLFF. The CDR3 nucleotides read TGTGCCTTTTCAAAGGGGGGATCGTCTAATGAAAAACTGTTTTTT.

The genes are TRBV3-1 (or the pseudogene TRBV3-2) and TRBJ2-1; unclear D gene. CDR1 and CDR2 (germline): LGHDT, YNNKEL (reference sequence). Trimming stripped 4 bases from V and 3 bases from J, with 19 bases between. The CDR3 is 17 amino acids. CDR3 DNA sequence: TGTGCCAGCAGCCCGACCCGCACAGATGCTTACTACAATGAGCAGTTCTTC. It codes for CASSPTRTDAYYNEQFF.

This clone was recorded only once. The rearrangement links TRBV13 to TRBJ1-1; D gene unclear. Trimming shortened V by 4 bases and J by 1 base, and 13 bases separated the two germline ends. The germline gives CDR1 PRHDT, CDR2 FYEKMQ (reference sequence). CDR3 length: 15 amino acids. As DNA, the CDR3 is TGTGCCAGCAGCTCGGGCCCCGAGGGGAACACTGAAGCTTTCTTT. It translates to CASSSGPEGNTEAFF. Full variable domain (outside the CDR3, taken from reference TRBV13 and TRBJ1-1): AAGVIQSPRHLIKEKRETATLKCYPIPRHDTVYWYQQGPGQDPQFLISFYEKMQSDKGSIPDRFSAQQFSDYHSELNMSSLELGDSALYFCASSSGPEGNTEAFFGQGTRLTVV.

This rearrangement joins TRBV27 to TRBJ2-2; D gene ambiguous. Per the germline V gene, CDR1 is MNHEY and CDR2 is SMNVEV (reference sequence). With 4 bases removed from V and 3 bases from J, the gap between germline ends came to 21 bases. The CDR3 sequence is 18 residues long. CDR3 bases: TGTGCCAGCAGTTCTATACAGATATCATACGAGTACACCGGGGAGCTGTTTTTT. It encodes CASSSIQISYEYTGELFF.

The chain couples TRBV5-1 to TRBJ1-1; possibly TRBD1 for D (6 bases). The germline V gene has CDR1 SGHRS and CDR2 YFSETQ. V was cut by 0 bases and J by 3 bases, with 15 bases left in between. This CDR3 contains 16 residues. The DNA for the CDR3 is TGCGCCAGCAGCTTGGCCTTGGGAGGGGGACACACTGAAGCTTTCTTT. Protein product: CASSLALGGGHTEAFF. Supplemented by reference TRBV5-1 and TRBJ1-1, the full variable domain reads KAGVTQTPRYLIKTRGQQVTLSCSPISGHRSVSWYQQTPGQGLQFLFEYFSETQRNKGNFPGRFSGRQFSNSRSEMNVSTLELGDSALYLCASSLALGGGHTEAFFGQGTRLTVV.

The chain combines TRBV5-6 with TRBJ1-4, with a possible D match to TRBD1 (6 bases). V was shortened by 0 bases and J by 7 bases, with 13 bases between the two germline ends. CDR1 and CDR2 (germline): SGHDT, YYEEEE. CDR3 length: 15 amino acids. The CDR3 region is CASSLVATGSEKLFF. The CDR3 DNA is TGTGCCAGCAGCTTGGTAGCCACAGGGAGTGAAAAACTGTTTTTT. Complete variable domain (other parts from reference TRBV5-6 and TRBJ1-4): DAGVTQSPTHLIKTRGQQVTLRCSPKSGHDTVSWYQQALGQGPQFIFQYYEEEERQRGNFPDRFSGHQFPNYSSELNVNALLLGDSALYLCASSLVATGSEKLFFGSGTQLSVL.

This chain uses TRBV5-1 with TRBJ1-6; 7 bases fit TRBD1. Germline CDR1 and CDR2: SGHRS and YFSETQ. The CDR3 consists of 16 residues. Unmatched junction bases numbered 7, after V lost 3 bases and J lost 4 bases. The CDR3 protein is CASSSGTVIYNSPLHF. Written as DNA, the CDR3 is TGCGCCAGCAGCTCCGGGACAGTGATTTATAATTCACCCCTCCACTTT. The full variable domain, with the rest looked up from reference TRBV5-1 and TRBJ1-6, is KAGVTQTPRYLIKTRGQQVTLSCSPISGHRSVSWYQQTPGQGLQFLFEYFSETQRNKGNFPGRFSGRQFSNSRSEMNVSTLELGDSALYLCASSSGTVIYNSPLHFGNGTRLTVT.

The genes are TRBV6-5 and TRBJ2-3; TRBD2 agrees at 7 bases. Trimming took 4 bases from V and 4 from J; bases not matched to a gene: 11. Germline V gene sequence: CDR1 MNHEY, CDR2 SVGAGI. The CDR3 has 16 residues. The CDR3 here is CASSSPVGGLPDTQYF. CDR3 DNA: TGTGCCAGCAGTTCTCCCGTGGGGGGGTTGCCAGATACGCAGTATTTT.

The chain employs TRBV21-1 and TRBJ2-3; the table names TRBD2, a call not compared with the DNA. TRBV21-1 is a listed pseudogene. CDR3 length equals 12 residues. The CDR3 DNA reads TGTGCCAGCAGCAACGGCACAGATACGCAGTATTTT. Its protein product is CASSNGTDTQYF.

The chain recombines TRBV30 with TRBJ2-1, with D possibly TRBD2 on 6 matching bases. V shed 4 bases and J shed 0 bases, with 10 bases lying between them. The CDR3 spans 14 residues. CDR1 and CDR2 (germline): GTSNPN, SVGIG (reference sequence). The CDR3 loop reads CAWKTRYSYNEQFF. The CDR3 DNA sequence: TGTGCCTGGAAGACTAGGTACTCCTACAATGAGCAGTTCTTC.

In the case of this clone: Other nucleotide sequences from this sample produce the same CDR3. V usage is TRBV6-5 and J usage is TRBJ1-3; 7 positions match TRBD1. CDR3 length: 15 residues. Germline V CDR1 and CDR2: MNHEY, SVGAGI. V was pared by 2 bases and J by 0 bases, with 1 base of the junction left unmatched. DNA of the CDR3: TGTGCCAGCAGTTACGACAGGGACTCTGGAAACACCATATATTTT. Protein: CASSYDRDSGNTIYF.